These 5 T cell receptor beta chains were all obtained from the same sample, sequenced in a study of CD8+CD57+ T cells in acquired aplastic anemia. The TCR beta profiling, which covered VDJ combination and CDR3 sequence, was carried out using genomic DNA as the template. From the reads, TCRdb called clonotypes with MiXCR, one entry per CDR3 protein. This table holds approximately 200,000 distinct CDR3 sequences, around three fifths found once. The sample consisted of sorted CD4+, CD8+, or CD8+CD57+ T cells (not recorded which) from PBMCs. The receptors were gathered from a human donor with severe aplastic anemia or a healthy control (not recorded which).

This rearrangement joins TRBV27 to TRBJ1-3, with D perhaps TRBD1 (6 bases). The V and J ends lost 3 bases and 0 bases respectively, with 9 bases between them. The germline CDR1 and CDR2 sequences are MNHEY and SMNVEV (reference sequence). The CDR3 spans 15 residues. CDR3 region: CASSFRGDSGNTIYF. In nucleotides, the CDR3 is TGTGCCAGCAGTTTTAGGGGGGACTCTGGAAACACCATATATTTT.

This chain links TRBV7-9 with TRBJ2-1; tentatively, D is TRBD2 (6 bases). V gave up 7 bases and J gave up 8 bases, with 15 bases separating them. CDR3 size: 13 residues. The germline CDR1 and CDR2 sequences are SEHNR and FQNEAQ (reference sequence). This chain's CDR3 is CASTLDYTDEQFF. The CDR3 region has the DNA TGTGCCAGCACGTTGGACTATACGGATGAGCAGTTCTTC.

As to this clonotype: The junction shows a germline mismatch at one end, possibly a read error. The rearrangement joins TRBV5-4 to TRBJ2-5, with 8 bases that match TRBD2. CDR1 and CDR2 from the germline V gene are SGHNT and YYREEE (reference sequence). The CDR3 is 14 residues long. CDR3 nucleotides: TGTGCCAGCAGTTTGGGACTAGTGGAAGAGACCCAGTACTTC. Encoded protein: CASSLGLVEETQYF.

This chain connects TRBV7-3 to TRBJ2-5, with D hard to call. Germline assignment: CDR1 SGHTA and CDR2 FQGTGA. Trimming cost V 3 bases and J 5 bases, with 7 bases left between them. The CDR3 is 12 residues long. The CDR3: CASSFSTETQYF. The CDR3 DNA is TGTGCCAGCAGCTTTTCAACTGAGACCCAGTACTTC.

V gene TRBV7-9 combines with J gene TRBJ2-1, with TRBD1 matching over 11 bases. From germline, CDR1 is SEHNR and CDR2 FQNEAQ (reference sequence). The junction had 7 bases not matched to a gene; V was cut back by 3 bases and J by 9 bases. The CDR3 is 15 amino acids. CDR3 in DNA: TGTGCCAGCAGCTTCCCGGGACAGGGGGTTCCTGAGCAGTTCTTC. Its protein is CASSFPGQGVPEQFF.